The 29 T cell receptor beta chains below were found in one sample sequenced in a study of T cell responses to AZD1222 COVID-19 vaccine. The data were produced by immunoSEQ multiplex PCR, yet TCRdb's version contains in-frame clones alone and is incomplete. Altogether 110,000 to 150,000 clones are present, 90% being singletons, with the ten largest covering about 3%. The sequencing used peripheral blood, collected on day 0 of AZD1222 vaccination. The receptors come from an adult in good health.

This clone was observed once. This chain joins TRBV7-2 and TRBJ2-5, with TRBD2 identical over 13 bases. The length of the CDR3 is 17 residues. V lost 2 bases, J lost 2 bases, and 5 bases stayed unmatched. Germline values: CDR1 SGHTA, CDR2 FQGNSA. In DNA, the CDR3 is TGTGCCAGCAGCTTATTTACTAGCGGGGGGGTTCAAGAGACCCAGTACTTC. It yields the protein CASSLFTSGGVQETQYF.

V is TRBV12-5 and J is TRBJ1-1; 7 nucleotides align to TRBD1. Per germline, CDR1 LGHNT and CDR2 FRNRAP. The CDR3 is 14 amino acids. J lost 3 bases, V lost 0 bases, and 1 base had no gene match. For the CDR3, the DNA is TGTGCTAGTGGTTTGGTACAGGGGTACACTGAAGCTTTCTTT. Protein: CASGLVQGYTEAFF.

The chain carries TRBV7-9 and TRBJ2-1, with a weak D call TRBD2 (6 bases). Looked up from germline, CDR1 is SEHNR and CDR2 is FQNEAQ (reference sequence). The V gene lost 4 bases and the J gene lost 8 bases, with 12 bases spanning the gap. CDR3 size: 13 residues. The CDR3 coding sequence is TGTGCCAGCAGCTCCGGGACTTACTATGAGCAGTTCTTC. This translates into CASSSGTYYEQFF.

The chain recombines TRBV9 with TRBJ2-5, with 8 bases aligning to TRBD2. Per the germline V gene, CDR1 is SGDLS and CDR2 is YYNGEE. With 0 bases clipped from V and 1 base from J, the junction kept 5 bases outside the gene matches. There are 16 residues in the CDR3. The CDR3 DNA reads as TGTGCCAGCAGCGTAGGGGCTAGCGGGTCCCAAGAGACCCAGTACTTC. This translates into CASSVGASGSQETQYF.

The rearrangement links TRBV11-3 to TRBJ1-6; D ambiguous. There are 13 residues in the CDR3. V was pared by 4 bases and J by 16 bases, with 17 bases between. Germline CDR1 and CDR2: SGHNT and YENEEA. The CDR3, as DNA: TGTGCCAGCAGCTCCCAACAACATCCCCCGCTCCACTTT. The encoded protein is CASSSQQHPPLHF.

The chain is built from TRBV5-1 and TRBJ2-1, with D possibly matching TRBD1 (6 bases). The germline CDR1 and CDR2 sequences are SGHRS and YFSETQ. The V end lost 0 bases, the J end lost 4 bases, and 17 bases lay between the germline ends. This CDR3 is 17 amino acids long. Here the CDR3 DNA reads TGCGCCAGCAGCTTGGTCGTAGGGGCAGGGGCATACAATGAGCAGTTCTTC. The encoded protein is CASSLVVGAGAYNEQFF.

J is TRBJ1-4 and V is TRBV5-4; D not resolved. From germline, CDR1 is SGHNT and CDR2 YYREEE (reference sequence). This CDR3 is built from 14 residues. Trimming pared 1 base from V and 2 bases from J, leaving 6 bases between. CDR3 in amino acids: CASSLKGTNEKLFF. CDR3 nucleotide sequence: TGTGCCAGCAGCTTGAAAGGGACTAATGAAAAACTGTTTTTT.

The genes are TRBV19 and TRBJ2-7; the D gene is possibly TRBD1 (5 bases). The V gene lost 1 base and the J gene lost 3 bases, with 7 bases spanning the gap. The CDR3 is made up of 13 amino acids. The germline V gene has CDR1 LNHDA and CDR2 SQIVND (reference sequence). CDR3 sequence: CASSIGQYYEQYF. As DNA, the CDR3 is TGTGCCAGTAGTATAGGACAGTACTACGAGCAGTACTTC. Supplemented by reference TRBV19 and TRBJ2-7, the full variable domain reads DGGITQSPKYLFRKEGQNVTLSCEQNLNHDAMYWYRQDPGQGLRLIYYSQIVNDFQKGDIAEGYSVSREKKESFPLTVTSAQKNPTAFYLCASSIGQYYEQYFGPGTRLTVT.

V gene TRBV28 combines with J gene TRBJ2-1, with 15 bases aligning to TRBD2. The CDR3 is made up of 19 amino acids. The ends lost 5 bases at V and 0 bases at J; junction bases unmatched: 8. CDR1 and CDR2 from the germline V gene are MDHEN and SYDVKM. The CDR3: CASSPQGTSGGSSYNEQFF. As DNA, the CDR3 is TGTGCCAGCAGTCCGCAAGGGACTAGCGGGGGGAGCTCCTACAATGAGCAGTTCTTC.

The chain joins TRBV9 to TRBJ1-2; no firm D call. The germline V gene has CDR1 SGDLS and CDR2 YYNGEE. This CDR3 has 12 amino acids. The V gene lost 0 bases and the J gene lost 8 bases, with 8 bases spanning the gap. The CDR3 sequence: CASSVGGLGYTF. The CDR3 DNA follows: TGTGCCAGCAGCGTAGGTGGTTTGGGCTACACCTTC.

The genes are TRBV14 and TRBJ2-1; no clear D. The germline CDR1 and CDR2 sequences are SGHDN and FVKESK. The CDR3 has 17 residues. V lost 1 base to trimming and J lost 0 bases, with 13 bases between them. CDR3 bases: TGTGCCAGCAGCCAAGTTTCTGGTCGCGCCTCCTACAATGAGCAGTTCTTC. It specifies CASSQVSGRASYNEQFF.

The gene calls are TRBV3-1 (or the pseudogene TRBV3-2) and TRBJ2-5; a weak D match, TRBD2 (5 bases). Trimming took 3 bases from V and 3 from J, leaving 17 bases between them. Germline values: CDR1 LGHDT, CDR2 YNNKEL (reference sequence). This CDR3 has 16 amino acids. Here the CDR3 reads CASSHHRGIVKETQYF. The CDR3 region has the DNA TGTGCCAGCAGCCACCACCGGGGTATCGTCAAAGAGACCCAGTACTTC.

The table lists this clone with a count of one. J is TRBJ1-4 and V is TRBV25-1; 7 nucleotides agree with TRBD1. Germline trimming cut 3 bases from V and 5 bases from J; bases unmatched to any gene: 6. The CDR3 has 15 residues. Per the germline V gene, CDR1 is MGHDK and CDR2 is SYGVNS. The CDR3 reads CASSDLTGRNEKLFF. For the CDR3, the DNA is TGTGCCAGCAGTGACTTGACAGGGAGAAATGAAAAACTGTTTTTT.

This CDR3 reads CASSPDRVLQETQYF. Here the CDR3 DNA reads TGTGCCAGCAGCCCGGACAGGGTGCTACAAGAGACCCAGTACTTC. The chain employs TRBV7-9 and TRBJ2-5; 8 bases align to TRBD1. Germline CDR1 is SEHNR and CDR2 is FQNEAQ (reference sequence). CDR3 size: 15 residues. With V trimmed by 5 bases and J by 2 bases, 7 bases remained unmatched.

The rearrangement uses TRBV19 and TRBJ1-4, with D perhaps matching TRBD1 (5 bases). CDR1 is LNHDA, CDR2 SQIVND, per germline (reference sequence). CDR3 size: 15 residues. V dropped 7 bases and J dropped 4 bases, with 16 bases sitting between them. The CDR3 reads CASTPRGEINEKLFF. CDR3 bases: TGTGCCAGTACCCCCCGGGGGGAAATTAATGAAAAACTGTTTTTT. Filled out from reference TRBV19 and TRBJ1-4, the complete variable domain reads DGGITQSPKYLFRKEGQNVTLSCEQNLNHDAMYWYRQDPGQGLRLIYYSQIVNDFQKGDIAEGYSVSREKKESFPLTVTSAQKNPTAFYLCASTPRGEINEKLFFGSGTQLSVL.

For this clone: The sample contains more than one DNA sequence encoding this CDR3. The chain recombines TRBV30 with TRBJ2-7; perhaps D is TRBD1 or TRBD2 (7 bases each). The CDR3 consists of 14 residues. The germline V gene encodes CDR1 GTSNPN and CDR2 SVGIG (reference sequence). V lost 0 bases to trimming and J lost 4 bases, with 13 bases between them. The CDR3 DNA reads TGTGCCTGGAGTGTCAGTCAGGGGGGGTACGAGCAGTACTTC. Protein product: CAWSVSQGGYEQYF.

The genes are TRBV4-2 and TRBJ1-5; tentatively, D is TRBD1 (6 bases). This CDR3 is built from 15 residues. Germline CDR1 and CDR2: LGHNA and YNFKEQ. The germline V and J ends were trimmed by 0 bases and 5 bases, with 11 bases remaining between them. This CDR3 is CASSQEAQGHQPQHF. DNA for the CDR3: TGTGCCAGCAGCCAAGAAGCACAGGGTCATCAGCCCCAGCATTTT.

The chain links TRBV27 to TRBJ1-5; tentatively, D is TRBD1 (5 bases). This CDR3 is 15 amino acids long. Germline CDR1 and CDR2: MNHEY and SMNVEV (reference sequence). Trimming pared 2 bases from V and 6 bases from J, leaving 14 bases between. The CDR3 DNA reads TGTGCCAGCAGTTTAAGTCAGGGTTTGGGTCAGCCCCAGCATTTT. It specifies CASSLSQGLGQPQHF.

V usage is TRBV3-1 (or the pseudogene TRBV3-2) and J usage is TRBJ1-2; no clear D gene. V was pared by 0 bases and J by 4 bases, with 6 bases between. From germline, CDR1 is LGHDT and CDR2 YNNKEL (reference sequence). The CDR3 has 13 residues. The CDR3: CASSQEGFYGYTF. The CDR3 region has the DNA TGTGCCAGCAGCCAAGAAGGGTTCTATGGCTACACCTTC.

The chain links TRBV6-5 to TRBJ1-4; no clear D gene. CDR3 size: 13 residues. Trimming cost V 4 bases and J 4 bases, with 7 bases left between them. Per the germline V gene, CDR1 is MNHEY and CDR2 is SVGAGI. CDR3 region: CASSFASNEKLFF. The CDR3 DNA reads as TGTGCCAGCAGTTTCGCCAGTAATGAAAAACTGTTTTTT.

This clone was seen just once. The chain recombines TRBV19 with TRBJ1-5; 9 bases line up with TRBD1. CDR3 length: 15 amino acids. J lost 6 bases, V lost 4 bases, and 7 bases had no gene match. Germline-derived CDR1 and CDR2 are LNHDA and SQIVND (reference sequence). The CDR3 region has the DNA TGTGCCAGTAGTAGTACAGGGGGCGCAGGTCAGCCCCAGCATTTT. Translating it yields CASSSTGGAGQPQHF.

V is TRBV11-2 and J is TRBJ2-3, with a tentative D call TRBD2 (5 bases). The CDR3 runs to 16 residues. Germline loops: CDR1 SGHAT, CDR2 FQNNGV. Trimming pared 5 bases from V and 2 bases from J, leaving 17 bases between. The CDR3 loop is CASSRAGGRPTDTQYF. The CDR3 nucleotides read TGTGCCAGCAGCCGGGCGGGCGGGCGGCCCACAGATACGCAGTATTTT.

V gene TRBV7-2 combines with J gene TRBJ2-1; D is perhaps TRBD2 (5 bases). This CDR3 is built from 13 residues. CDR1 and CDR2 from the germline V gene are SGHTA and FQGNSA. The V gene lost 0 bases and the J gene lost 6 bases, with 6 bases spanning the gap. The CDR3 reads CASSLAGSNEQFF. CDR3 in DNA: TGTGCCAGCAGCTTAGCAGGGAGCAATGAGCAGTTCTTC.

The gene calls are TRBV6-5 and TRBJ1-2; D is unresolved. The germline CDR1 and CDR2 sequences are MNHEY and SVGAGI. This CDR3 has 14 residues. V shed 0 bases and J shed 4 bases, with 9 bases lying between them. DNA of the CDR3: TGTGCCAGCAGTTACTCAAAGGGAAGCTATGGCTACACCTTC. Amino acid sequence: CASSYSKGSYGYTF.

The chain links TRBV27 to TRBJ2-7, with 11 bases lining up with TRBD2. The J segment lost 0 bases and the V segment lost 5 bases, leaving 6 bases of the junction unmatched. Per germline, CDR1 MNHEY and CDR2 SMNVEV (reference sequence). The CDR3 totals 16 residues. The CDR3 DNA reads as TGTGCCAGCAGTAGAGGGACTAGCGGAGCCTCCTACGAGCAGTACTTC. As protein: CASSRGTSGASYEQYF.

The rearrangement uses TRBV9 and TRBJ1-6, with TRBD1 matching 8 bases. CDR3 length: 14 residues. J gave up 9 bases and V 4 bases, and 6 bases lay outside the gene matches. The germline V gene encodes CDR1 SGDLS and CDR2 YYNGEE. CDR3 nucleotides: TGTGCCAGCAGCTCGAGACAGGGGAGTTCACCCCTCCACTTT. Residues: CASSSRQGSSPLHF. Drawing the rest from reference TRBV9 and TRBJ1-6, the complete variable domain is DSGVTQTPKHLITATGQRVTLRCSPRSGDLSVYWYQQSLDQGLQFLIQYYNGEERAKGNILERFSAQQFPDLHSELNLSSLELGDSALYFCASSSRQGSSPLHFGNGTRLTVT.

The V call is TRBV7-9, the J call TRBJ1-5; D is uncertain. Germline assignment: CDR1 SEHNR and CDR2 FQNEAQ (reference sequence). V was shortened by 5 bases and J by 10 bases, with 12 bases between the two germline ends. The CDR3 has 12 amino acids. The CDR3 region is CASSQDDHPQHF. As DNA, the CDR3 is TGTGCCAGCAGCCAAGATGACCACCCCCAGCATTTT. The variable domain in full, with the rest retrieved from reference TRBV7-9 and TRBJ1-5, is DTGVSQNPRHKITKRGQNVTFRCDPISEHNRLYWYRQTLGQGPEFLTYFQNEAQLEKSRLLSDRFSAERPKGSFSTLEIQRTEQGDSAMYLCASSQDDHPQHFGDGTRLSIL.

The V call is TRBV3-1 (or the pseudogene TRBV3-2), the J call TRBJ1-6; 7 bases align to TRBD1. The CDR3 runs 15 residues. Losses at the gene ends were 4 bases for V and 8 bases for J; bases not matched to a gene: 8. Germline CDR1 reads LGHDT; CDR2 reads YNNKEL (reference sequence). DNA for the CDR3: TGTGCCAGCAGCCTCGACTTAACAGGGGATTCACCCCTCCACTTT. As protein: CASSLDLTGDSPLHF.

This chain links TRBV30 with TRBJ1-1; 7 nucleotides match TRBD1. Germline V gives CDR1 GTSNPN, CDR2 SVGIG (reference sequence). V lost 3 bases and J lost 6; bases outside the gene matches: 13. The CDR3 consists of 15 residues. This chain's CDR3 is CAWSRGFQGMAEAFF. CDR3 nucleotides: TGTGCCTGGAGCAGGGGGTTCCAGGGAATGGCTGAAGCTTTCTTT.